The text below deals with one T cell receptor beta chain. What it binds is not known. This CDR3 is 18 amino acids long. V shed 4 bases and J 0 bases; nucleotides not matched to a gene: 13. CDR1 and CDR2 from the germline V gene are SGHDT and YYEEEE. The data are from a study of CD8+ T cells in alopecia areata. Study findings and constraints: Normal skin's resident alphabeta T cells are sequenced alongside lesional scalp T cells. Lesional tissue from the scalp (especially in alopecia totalis/universalis) showed higher clonality than normal scalp.

cDNA reverse transcribed from extracted RNA served as the sequencing template. Produced via immunoSEQ multiplex PCR; TCRdb's table is partial and in-frame only. The sample shows some 180,000 clones, approximately 53% of them seen only once. This clonotype originated in a human donor in good health. Material: CD8+ T cells sorted from blood. The chain employs TRBV5-6 and TRBJ1-5; 7 bases align to TRBD1. CDR3 protein: CASSKGTASWISNQPQHF. CDR3 DNA: TGTGCCAGCAGCAAAGGGACAGCGAGTTGGATTAGCAATCAGCCCCAGCATTTT.